Following are 21 T cell receptor beta chains from one sample sequenced in a study of immune evolution from preneoplasia to lung adenocarcinoma. Some clones are missing from TCRdb's copy, which holds only in-frame ones; the method was immunoSEQ multiplex PCR. In the table there are some 9,000 clones, roughly 80% of which are singletons. Sequenced input: FFPE minimally invasive lung adenocarcinoma tissue. The receptors here all came from a donor at least 70 years old with lung adenocarcinoma.

This chain joins TRBV9 and TRBJ1-4; D is possibly TRBD1 (5 bases). The ends were cut back, 0 bases at V and 12 bases at J, with 12 bases in the middle. Per the germline V gene, CDR1 is SGDLS and CDR2 is YYNGEE. This CDR3 contains 13 residues. CDR3 nucleotide sequence: TGTGCCAGCAGCGTAGAACCTCGGGGGGAACTGTTTTTT. This codes for CASSVEPRGELFF.

V usage is TRBV11-2 and J usage is TRBJ2-7, with D possibly being TRBD1 or TRBD2 (5 bases each). Trimming cost V 5 bases and J 3 bases, with 14 bases left between them. CDR3 length equals 14 residues. CDR1 is SGHAT and CDR2 is FQNNGV in the germline V gene. CDR3 coding DNA: TGTGCCAGCAGCGGGGTGGCAGGGAGCTACGAGCAGTACTTC. This encodes CASSGVAGSYEQYF.

This clone was detected only a few times. J is TRBJ1-2 and V is TRBV6-4, with 9 bases that match TRBD1. There are 18 residues in the CDR3. Losses at the gene ends were 5 bases for V and 1 base for J; bases not matched to a gene: 14. Germline CDR1 MRHNA, CDR2 SNTAGT. DNA of the CDR3: TGTGCCAGCAGTCCCACGGTAAGGGACAGGGACTTTAACTATGGCTACACCTTC. Its protein is CASSPTVRDRDFNYGYTF.

This clone was counted between two and nine times. The chain combines TRBV5-1 with TRBJ1-1; no firm D call. V gave up 0 bases and J gave up 5 bases, with 11 bases separating them. Germline V lookup: CDR1 SGHRS, CDR2 YFSETQ. This CDR3 spans 14 amino acids. Here the CDR3 reads CASSLDPVGTEAFF. CDR3 DNA sequence: TGCGCCAGCAGCTTGGACCCCGTTGGGACTGAAGCTTTCTTT. Drawing the rest from reference TRBV5-1 and TRBJ1-1, the complete variable domain is KAGVTQTPRYLIKTRGQQVTLSCSPISGHRSVSWYQQTPGQGLQFLFEYFSETQRNKGNFPGRFSGRQFSNSRSEMNVSTLELGDSALYLCASSLDPVGTEAFFGQGTRLTVV.

The chain has TRBV28 and TRBJ1-5; D ambiguous. The CDR3 contains 14 residues. V was trimmed by 6 bases and J by 0 bases, leaving 9 bases between them. The V gene's germline CDR1 is MDHEN and CDR2 SYDVKM. The CDR3 reads CASRIRHSNQPQHF. The DNA for the CDR3 is TGTGCCAGCAGGATTCGCCATAGCAATCAGCCCCAGCATTTT.

The rearrangement uses TRBV5-6 and TRBJ1-1, with D possibly being TRBD1 (5 bases). Trimming took 4 bases from V and 8 from J, leaving 21 bases between them. Germline V gives CDR1 SGHDT, CDR2 YYEEEE. This CDR3 region has 15 residues. CDR3 bases: TGTGCCAGCAGCACACCAGGGACGAGGGAGGACGAAGCTTTCTTT. This codes for CASSTPGTREDEAFF. The full variable domain, its missing parts supplied by reference TRBV5-6 and TRBJ1-1, is DAGVTQSPTHLIKTRGQQVTLRCSPKSGHDTVSWYQQALGQGPQFIFQYYEEEERQRGNFPDRFSGHQFPNYSSELNVNALLLGDSALYLCASSTPGTREDEAFFGQGTRLTVV.

J is TRBJ2-5 and V is TRBV5-4; 7 positions match TRBD1. V was clipped by 4 bases and J by 1 base; unmatched bases: 7. The CDR3 is 15 residues long. The germline CDR1 and CDR2 sequences are SGHNT and YYREEE (reference sequence). The CDR3 loop is CASSTQTGIQETQYF. The CDR3 bases are TGTGCCAGCAGCACCCAGACAGGGATCCAAGAGACCCAGTACTTC. Variable domain in full (rest from reference TRBV5-4 and TRBJ2-5): ETGVTQSPTHLIKTRGQQVTLRCSSQSGHNTVSWYQQALGQGPQFIFQYYREEENGRGNFPPRFSGLQFPNYSSELNVNALELDDSALYLCASSTQTGIQETQYFGPGTRLLVL.

The chain recombines TRBV27 with TRBJ1-2; D not certain. With 6 bases removed from V and 4 bases from J, the gap between germline ends came to 15 bases. The CDR3 runs to 14 residues. The germline V gene has CDR1 MNHEY and CDR2 SMNVEV (reference sequence). In nucleotides, the CDR3 is TGTGCCAGCAGCCTGGGAGCTCGGGGCTATGGCTACACCTTC. This encodes CASSLGARGYGYTF.

This sequence joins TRBV6-5 and TRBJ1-4; 10 nucleotides agree with TRBD1. CDR3 length: 14 amino acids. The germline V gene encodes CDR1 MNHEY and CDR2 SVGAGI. Trimming removed 5 bases from V and 8 bases from J; junction bases left unmatched: 5. The CDR3 spells CASSVGTGVEKLFF. In DNA, the CDR3 is TGTGCCAGCAGTGTCGGGACAGGGGTGGAAAAACTGTTTTTT.

The chain carries TRBV19 and TRBJ2-3; 10 nucleotides match TRBD2. With V trimmed by 3 bases and J by 4 bases, 4 bases remained unmatched. In germline, CDR1 is LNHDA, CDR2 SQIVND (reference sequence). The CDR3 loop spans 15 amino acids. CDR3 amino acids: CASSIQAGGPDTQYF. As DNA, the CDR3 is TGTGCCAGTAGTATCCAAGCGGGAGGGCCAGATACGCAGTATTTT.

The V and J genes are TRBV5-1 and TRBJ1-1; 10 bases match TRBD1. Germline CDR1 is SGHRS and CDR2 is YFSETQ. The CDR3 runs 15 residues. V lost 4 bases to trimming and J lost 5 bases; unmatched junction nucleotides: 8. Here the CDR3 reads CASSLDRGRKTEAFF. In DNA, the CDR3 is TGCGCCAGCAGCCTCGACAGGGGGCGCAAAACTGAAGCTTTCTTT.

The chain uses TRBV19 and TRBJ1-1, with 10 positions matching TRBD1. Trimming removed 5 bases from V and 2 bases from J; junction bases left unmatched: 14. Germline V gene lookup returns CDR1 LNHDA and CDR2 SQIVND (reference sequence). CDR3 length: 18 amino acids. The CDR3 reads CASSLQDRGGVKNTEAFF. The CDR3 DNA follows: TGTGCCAGTAGTCTTCAGGACAGGGGGGGCGTTAAAAACACTGAAGCTTTCTTT.

The chain is built from TRBV11-2 and TRBJ2-1, with 7 bases identical to TRBD2. V dropped 1 base and J dropped 7; count of bases not matched to a gene: 7. The V gene's germline CDR1 is SGHAT and CDR2 FQNNGV. The CDR3 loop spans 15 amino acids. The CDR3 bases are TGTGCCAGCAGCTTAGGCGGCGGGAGAAGGAATGAGCAGTTCTTC. Translating gives CASSLGGGRRNEQFF.

V is TRBV19 and J is TRBJ2-5; D perhaps matches TRBD2 (6 bases). V gave up 3 bases and J gave up 6 bases, with 17 bases separating them. CDR1 is LNHDA and CDR2 is SQIVND in the germline V gene (reference sequence). CDR3 length equals 15 residues. The CDR3 here is CASSMAGGVFQTQYF. DNA of the CDR3: TGTGCCAGTAGTATGGCCGGCGGGGTCTTCCAGACCCAGTACTTC.

There are a few counts of this clone. The chain is built from TRBV9 and TRBJ2-2; D is uncertain. The CDR3 contains 15 residues. The germline CDR1 and CDR2 sequences are SGDLS and YYNGEE. V was trimmed by 4 bases and J by 0 bases, leaving 10 bases between them. The CDR3 here is CASSPGGANTGELFF. The CDR3 region has the DNA TGTGCCAGCAGCCCCGGCGGCGCGAACACCGGGGAGCTGTTTTTT.

The J gene is TRBJ2-7, the V gene TRBV6-6, with 8 bases identical to TRBD1. CDR1 and CDR2 (germline): MNHNY, SVGAGI (reference sequence). The CDR3 consists of 13 residues. The junction had 5 bases not matched to a gene; V was cut back by 5 bases and J by 5 bases. CDR3 sequence reads: CASSRGQDNEQYF. CDR3 nucleotide sequence: TGTGCCAGCAGTCGGGGACAGGACAACGAGCAGTACTTC.

V usage is TRBV19 and J usage is TRBJ1-1; the D gene is possibly TRBD1 (5 bases). Germline V gene lookup returns CDR1 LNHDA and CDR2 SQIVND (reference sequence). Trimming left V 3 bases short and J 4 bases short, with 21 bases between. There are 17 residues in the CDR3. CDR3 sequence reads: CASSMWRSGGYSTEAFF. The CDR3 DNA follows: TGTGCCAGTAGTATGTGGCGCAGCGGGGGTTATAGCACTGAAGCTTTCTTT.

This clone was counted a few times. The V call is TRBV15, the J call TRBJ2-3; 10 nucleotides agree with TRBD1. CDR1 LNHNV and CDR2 YYDKDF come from the germline V gene (reference sequence). The junction had 0 bases not matched to a gene; V was cut back by 0 bases and J by 0 bases. This CDR3 contains 16 residues. Written as DNA, the CDR3 is TGTGCCACCAGCAGAGAGGGACAGGGGAGCACAGATACGCAGTATTTT. Residues: CATSREGQGSTDTQYF.

The V call is TRBV5-6, the J call TRBJ2-7; a possible D gene is TRBD1 (6 bases). CDR3 length: 15 amino acids. The V end lost 4 bases, the J end lost 1 base, and 15 bases lay between the germline ends. Per the germline V gene, CDR1 is SGHDT and CDR2 is YYEEEE. This chain's CDR3 is CASSPTDRWSYEQYF. The CDR3 coding sequence is TGTGCCAGCAGCCCTACCGACAGGTGGTCCTACGAGCAGTACTTC.

This clone came up a few times. CDR3 bases: TGTGCCAGCAGCAAGGACTCCTACAATGAGCAGTTCTTC. As protein: CASSKDSYNEQFF. The V gene is TRBV11-3, the J gene TRBJ2-1; D unclear. Germline CDR1 SGHNT, CDR2 YENEEA. Trimming shortened V by 5 bases and J by 0 bases, and 5 bases separated the two germline ends. The CDR3 is made up of 13 amino acids.

The chain links TRBV10-2 to TRBJ2-7; unclear D gene. The CDR3 is made up of 11 amino acids. In germline, CDR1 is WSHSY, CDR2 SAAADI. V was shortened by 10 bases and J by 1 base, with 8 bases between the two germline ends. The chain's CDR3 is CATRKSYEQYF. CDR3 DNA sequence: TGCGCCACCAGAAAATCCTACGAGCAGTACTTC.